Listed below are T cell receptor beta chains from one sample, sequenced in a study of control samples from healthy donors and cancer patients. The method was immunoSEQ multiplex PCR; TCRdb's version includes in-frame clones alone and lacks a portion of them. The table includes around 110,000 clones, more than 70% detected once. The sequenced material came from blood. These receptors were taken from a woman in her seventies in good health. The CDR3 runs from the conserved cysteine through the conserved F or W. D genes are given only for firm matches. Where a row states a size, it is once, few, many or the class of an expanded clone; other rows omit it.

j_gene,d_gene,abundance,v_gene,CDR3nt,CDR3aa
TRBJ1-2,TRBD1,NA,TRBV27,TGTGCCAGCAGTTTACAGGGGGGCTATGGCTACACCTTC,CASSLQGGYGYTF
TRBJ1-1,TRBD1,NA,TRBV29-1,TGCAGCGGCTCGACAGGGGACGAAACTGAAGCTTTCTTT,CSGSTGDETEAFF
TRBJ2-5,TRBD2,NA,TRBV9,TGTGCCAGCAGCGAGACTAGCGGGGGGGCTCTTGAGACCCAGTACTTC,CASSETSGGALETQYF
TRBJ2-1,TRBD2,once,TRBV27,TGTGCCAGCAGTTTAGGGCTAGCGGGGTCCTATTCCTACAATGAGCAGTTCTTC,CASSLGLAGSYSYNEQFF
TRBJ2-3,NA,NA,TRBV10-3,TGTGCCATCAGTGCACTTGCTACGGGTGGAGATACGCAGTATTTT,CAISALATGGDTQYF
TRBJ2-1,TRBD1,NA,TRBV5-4,TGTGCCAGCAGCGAGCAAACAGGGGGGCCAAACAATGAGCAGTTCTTC,CASSEQTGGPNNEQFF
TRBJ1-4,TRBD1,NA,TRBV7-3,TGTGCCAGCAGCGTTAGTCGGACAGGGCCGGAAAAACTGTTTTTT,CASSVSRTGPEKLFF
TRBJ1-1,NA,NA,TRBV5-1,TGCGCCAGCAGCTTGGACGGTAAGGGTGAAGCTTTCTTT,CASSLDGKGEAFF
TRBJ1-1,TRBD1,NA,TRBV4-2,TGTGCCAGCAGCCCGGTTGGACAGGCGAACACTGAAGCTTTCTTT,CASSPVGQANTEAFF
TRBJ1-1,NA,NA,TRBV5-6,TGTGCCAGCAGCTCTGGACGGTTGAAAGCTTTCTTT,CASSSGRLKAFF
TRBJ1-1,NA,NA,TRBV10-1,TGCGCCAGCAGTCGAGGGGAGGACACTGAAGCTTTCTTT,CASSRGEDTEAFF
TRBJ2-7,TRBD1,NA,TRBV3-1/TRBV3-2,TGTGCCAGCAGCCAAGACCCCCTTAGGACAGGGGTCCCCTACGAGCAGTACTTC,CASSQDPLRTGVPYEQYF
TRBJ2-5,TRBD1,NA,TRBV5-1,TGCGCCAGCAGCATAGGACAGGACCAAGAGACCCAGTACTTC,CASSIGQDQETQYF
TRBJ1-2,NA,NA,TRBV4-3,TGCGCCAGCAGCCAAGAGCAGGGGAAATTGCATGACTATGGCTACACCTTC,CASSQEQGKLHDYGYTF
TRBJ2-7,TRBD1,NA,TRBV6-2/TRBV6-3,TGTGCCAGCAGTTACATGTCAGGGGGAGACTACGAGCAGTACTTC,CASSYMSGGDYEQYF
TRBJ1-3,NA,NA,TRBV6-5,TGTGCCAGCAAAGTGGGAGCCTTCTCTGGAAACACCATATATTTT,CASKVGAFSGNTIYF
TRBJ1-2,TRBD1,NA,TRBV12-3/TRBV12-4,TGTGCCAGCGCTAGGGGGACAGGGGTTGGCTACACCTTC,CASARGTGVGYTF
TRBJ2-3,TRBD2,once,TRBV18,TGTGCCAGCTCACCACCGGGGCTAGCGGGGTCGAACGGGGATACGCAGTATTTT,CASSPPGLAGSNGDTQYF
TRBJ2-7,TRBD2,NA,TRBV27,TGTGCCAGCAGTCCGGGACTATGGGGCTACGAGCAGTACTTC,CASSPGLWGYEQYF
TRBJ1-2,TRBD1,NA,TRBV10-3,TGTGCCATCAGTGAGTCGTTACAGGGGGCTCGAGGTGGCTACACCTTC,CAISESLQGARGGYTF
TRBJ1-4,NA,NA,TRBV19,TGTGCCACCCTGTCTCGGAAAGAAAAACTGTTTTTT,CATLSRKEKLFF
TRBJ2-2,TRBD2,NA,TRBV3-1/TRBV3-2,TGTGCCAGCAGCCAAAGCGGGGGGGGTAACACCGGGGAGCTGTTTTTT,CASSQSGGGNTGELFF
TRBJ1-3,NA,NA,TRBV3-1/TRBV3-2,TGTGCCAGCAGCCAAGAACTCACCATATATTTT,CASSQELTIYF
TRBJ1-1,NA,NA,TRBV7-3,TGTGCCAGCAGGATTAACTCGTTGATGAACACTGAAGCTTTCTTT,CASRINSLMNTEAFF
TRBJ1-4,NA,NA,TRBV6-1,TGTGCCAGCAGTGAGGGACCCGCAGCTAATGAAAAACTGTTTTTT,CASSEGPAANEKLFF
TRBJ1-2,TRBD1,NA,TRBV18,TGTGCCAGCTCACCCGGACTAGGCACAGGGGGCTTTGGCTACACCTTC,CASSPGLGTGGFGYTF
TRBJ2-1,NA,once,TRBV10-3,TGTGCCATCAGCCTCCCAGGAGGGCATGAGCAGTTCTTC,CAISLPGGHEQFF
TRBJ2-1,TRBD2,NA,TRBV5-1,TGCGCCAGCAGCTCCAGACTAGCGGGGTACAATGAGCAGTTCTTC,CASSSRLAGYNEQFF
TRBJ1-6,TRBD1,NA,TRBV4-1,TGCGCCAGCAGGCCAACAGGGGGACCCTATAATTCACCCCTCCACTTT,CASRPTGGPYNSPLHF